These 27 T cell receptor beta chains originate from one sample sequenced in a study of T cells in Graves' hyperthyroidism and ophthalmopathy. What was amplified from RNA transcripts were TCR beta CDR3 regions. HTBI primers were employed in a first-round RT-PCR of the TCR CDR3. TCRdb re-called the multiplex PCR reads with MiXCR, one entry per CDR3 protein. The table lists about 740,000 distinct CDR3 sequences, approximately 15% of them singletons, with more than 8.5% in the top ten. Sample: blood. The receptor set was obtained from a woman aged 18-35 years with Graves' hyperthyroidism.

This clonotype was detected many times. The V call is TRBV20-1, the J call TRBJ2-1, with 7 bases identical to TRBD1. V lost 6 bases and J lost 3; bases outside the gene matches: 8. The length of the CDR3 is 14 residues. Germline CDR1 is DFQATT and CDR2 is SNEGSKA (reference sequence). CDR3 region: CSARGQRNYNEQFF. In DNA form, the CDR3 reads TGCAGTGCGAGGGGGCAGCGGAACTACAATGAGCAGTTCTTC.

This clonotype was seen a handful of times. CDR3 coding DNA: TGTGCCAGCAGCCCCCTCGGGACAACTCCTCAGTATTCCTACGAGCAGTACTTC. This codes for CASSPLGTTPQYSYEQYF. The chain is built from TRBV7-8 and TRBJ2-7; D is perhaps TRBD1 (6 bases). Germline CDR1 reads SGHVS; CDR2 reads FQNEAQ. The V gene lost 5 bases and the J gene lost 1 base, with 24 bases spanning the gap. This CDR3 region has 18 residues.

The chain links TRBV19 to TRBJ2-2, with D unresolved. Germline V gene lookup returns CDR1 LNHDA and CDR2 SQIVND (reference sequence). V shed 1 base and J shed 5 bases, with 5 bases lying between them. CDR3 length: 13 residues. CDR3 protein: CASSIARTGELFF. CDR3 coding DNA: TGTGCCAGTAGTATAGCCCGGACCGGGGAGCTGTTTTTT.

This clonotype was observed many times. V is TRBV30 and J is TRBJ2-5; weak D call: TRBD2 (5 bases). The V gene's germline CDR1 is GTSNPN and CDR2 SVGIG (reference sequence). V gave up 1 base and J gave up 5 bases, with 11 bases separating them. The CDR3 is 13 amino acids. The CDR3 reads CAWSGGTGETQYF. CDR3 coding DNA: TGTGCCTGGAGTGGGGGAACGGGGGAGACCCAGTACTTC.

This clonotype came up a few times. The V and J genes are TRBV29-1 and TRBJ2-7; 7 bases line up with TRBD1. The V and J ends lost 4 bases and 1 base, in that order; junction bases with no gene match: 10. Germline-derived CDR1 and CDR2 are SQVTM and ANQGSEA. The CDR3 has 15 amino acids. The CDR3 DNA is TGCAGCGTTGGTTTGTGGGACAGAGTTTCCTACGAGCAGTACTTC. Amino acid sequence: CSVGLWDRVSYEQYF.

This clonotype was seen a handful of times. The chain joins TRBV20-1 to TRBJ2-2; D gene ambiguous. Germline CDR1 reads DFQATT; CDR2 reads SNEGSKA (reference sequence). The CDR3 runs 11 residues. Trimming cost V 6 bases and J 6 bases, with 8 bases left between them. The DNA for the CDR3 is TGCAGTGCGCAAGGATCCGGGGAGCTGTTTTTT. Translation: CSAQGSGELFF.

This clonotype was recorded a few times. This chain joins TRBV12-5 and TRBJ2-2, with D maybe TRBD1 (5 bases). The ends were cut back, 6 bases at V and 3 bases at J, with 11 bases in the middle. In germline, CDR1 is LGHNT, CDR2 FRNRAP. The CDR3 is made up of 14 amino acids. The CDR3 DNA reads TGTGCTAGTGGCCAGGGCCCGGACACCGGGGAGCTGTTTTTT. Translating it yields CASGQGPDTGELFF. The entire variable domain, with the rest obtained from reference TRBV12-5 and TRBJ2-2, is as follows: DARVTQTPRHKVTEMGQEVTMRCQPILGHNTVFWYRQTMMQGLELLAYFRNRAPLDDSGMPKDRFSAEMPDATLATLKIQPSEPRDSAVYFCASGQGPDTGELFFGEGSRLTVL.

The chain couples TRBV20-1 to TRBJ2-3; a weak D match, TRBD1 (5 bases). V dropped 6 bases and J dropped 5 bases, with 21 bases sitting between them. The V gene's germline CDR1 is DFQATT and CDR2 SNEGSKA (reference sequence). CDR3 size: 15 residues. CDR3 amino acids: CSASSPTGWRDTQYF. CDR3 nucleotide sequence: TGCAGTGCCAGCTCACCAACAGGATGGAGAGATACGCAGTATTTT.

This clonotype was picked up a small number of times. The V and J genes are TRBV19 and TRBJ2-7; D is possibly TRBD1 or TRBD2 (5 bases each). This CDR3 contains 14 residues. V dropped 5 bases and J dropped 5 bases, with 16 bases sitting between them. Germline values: CDR1 LNHDA, CDR2 SQIVND (reference sequence). Here the CDR3 DNA reads TGTGCCAGTAGTGTGGGGGATTTTTACGACGAGCAGTACTTC. Amino acid sequence: CASSVGDFYDEQYF.

This clonotype was seen a handful of times. The chain employs TRBV20-1 and TRBJ1-2, with 7 bases lining up with TRBD1. With V trimmed by 5 bases and J by 8 bases, 5 bases remained unmatched. CDR3 length: 11 amino acids. CDR1 is DFQATT and CDR2 is SNEGSKA in the germline V gene (reference sequence). This CDR3 is CSARTGKGYTF. The CDR3 DNA reads TGCAGTGCTCGGACAGGAAAAGGCTACACCTTC.

The CDR3: CASSLDLGGAGLNIQYF. Written as DNA, the CDR3 is TGTGCCAGCAGCTTAGACCTAGGGGGGGCAGGACTAAACATTCAGTACTTC. The gene calls are TRBV11-3 and TRBJ2-4; TRBD2 might be the D (7 bases). The CDR3 has 17 residues. Looked up from germline, CDR1 is SGHNT and CDR2 is YENEEA. Trimming took 0 bases from V and 6 from J, leaving 18 bases between them.

The table lists this clonotype with many counts. This chain joins TRBV3-1 and TRBJ1-2; D not resolved. This CDR3 has 15 residues. Germline V lookup: CDR1 LGHDT, CDR2 YNNKEL (reference sequence). Trimming stripped 3 bases from V and 8 bases from J, with 19 bases between. Here the CDR3 DNA reads TGTGCCAGCAGCCATAACTATATCGGTCATTCGGGCTACACCTTC. This sequence encodes CASSHNYIGHSGYTF.

The chain links TRBV6-5 to TRBJ2-1; perhaps TRBD2 as D (6 bases). From germline, CDR1 is MNHEY and CDR2 SVGAGI. The CDR3 is 15 residues long. V was shortened by 4 bases and J by 0 bases, with 10 bases between the two germline ends. The CDR3 nucleotides read TGTGCCAGCAGTTTAGCGGATAGCTCCTACAATGAGCAGTTCTTC. The encoded protein is CASSLADSSYNEQFF.

About this clonotype itself: This may arise from a read error, as a much more abundant clone is one base away. The chain couples TRBV30 to TRBJ2-3; D uncertain. Germline assignment: CDR1 GTSNPN and CDR2 SVGIG (reference sequence). The V end was cut by 1 base, the J end by 4 bases, with 6 bases between. The CDR3 contains 12 residues. CDR3 amino acids: CAWSEYADTQYF. DNA for the CDR3: TGTGCCTGGAGTGAATACGCAGATACGCAGTATTTT.

V gene TRBV7-8 combines with J gene TRBJ2-3; D remains unclear. The CDR3 consists of 13 residues. V lost 7 bases and J 7 bases, leaving 15 bases between the germline ends. Germline CDR1 is SGHVS and CDR2 is FQNEAQ. Written as DNA, the CDR3 is TGTGCCAGCACCGAAGCGAGCTACAATACGCAGTATTTT. It translates to CASTEASYNTQYF.

This clonotype was recorded at least ten times. The chain recombines TRBV11-2 with TRBJ2-1; TRBD2 agrees at 7 bases. V shed 4 bases, J shed 6 bases, and the junction held 18 bases outside the gene matches. Germline V gene lookup returns CDR1 SGHAT and CDR2 FQNNGV. CDR3 length: 18 residues. The CDR3 DNA follows: TGTGCCAGCAGCTCTTTATCCCCTTATGGGAGGGCCGGCAATGAGCAGTTCTTC. This translates into CASSSLSPYGRAGNEQFF. The full variable domain, completed using reference TRBV11-2 and TRBJ2-1, is EAGVAQSPRYKIIEKRQSVAFWCNPISGHATLYWYQQILGQGPKLLIQFQNNGVVDDSQLPKDRFSAERLKGVDSTLKIQPAKLEDSAVYLCASSSLSPYGRAGNEQFFGPGTRLTVL.

This clonotype showed up many times. The CDR3 nucleotides read TGTGCCAGTAGTGAGACTAGCGGGAGTAGCACAGATACGCAGTATTTT. It yields the protein CASSETSGSSTDTQYF. The chain couples TRBV19 to TRBJ2-3, with TRBD2 identical over 12 bases. CDR1 is LNHDA, CDR2 SQIVND, per germline (reference sequence). The CDR3 is 16 residues long. V gave up 5 bases and J gave up 0 bases; unmatched junction bases: 3.

This clonotype was found many times. The V and J genes are TRBV20-1 and TRBJ2-7, with TRBD1 matching 9 bases. The germline CDR1 and CDR2 sequences are DFQATT and SNEGSKA (reference sequence). This CDR3 region has 17 residues. V trimming: 3 bases; J trimming: 1 base; junction bases outside the gene matches: 13. In DNA form, the CDR3 reads TGCAGTGCTAGGGGTCAGCGACCGGGACAGGGTTCCTACGAGCAGTACTTC. It codes for CSARGQRPGQGSYEQYF.

This clonotype was seen ten or more times. The rearrangement links TRBV15 to TRBJ2-7; D might be TRBD1 (5 bases). Germline CDR1 and CDR2: LNHNV and YYDKDF (reference sequence). The CDR3 has 17 amino acids. V lost 0 bases, J lost 3 bases, and 18 bases lay in between. The CDR3 DNA sequence: TGTGCCACCAGCAGAGATCGAGGCGGACAAGGTATCTACGAGCAGTACTTC. Translated: CATSRDRGGQGIYEQYF.

This rearrangement joins TRBV5-5 to TRBJ2-5; 9 bases are shared with TRBD2. The V gene's germline CDR1 is SGHKS and CDR2 YYEKEE (reference sequence). The CDR3 extends over 17 amino acids. Trimming removed 0 bases from V and 1 base from J; junction bases left unmatched: 7. The CDR3 region is CASSLGNLAGTQETQYF. As DNA, the CDR3 is TGTGCCAGCAGCTTGGGGAATCTAGCGGGAACCCAAGAGACCCAGTACTTC.

About this clonotype itself: Being one base from a much bigger clone, this may be a read error. This chain connects TRBV4-1 to TRBJ2-1; D gene ambiguous. The DNA end is a closer match to TRBJ2-7, so the J assignment may be wrong. The germline V gene encodes CDR1 MGHRA and CDR2 YSYEKL. CDR3 length equals 12 residues. The CDR3 DNA reads TGCGCCAGCAGCCAGTACGGCAATGAGCAGTACTTC. This sequence encodes CASSQYGNEQYF.

This clonotype was found a few times. The rearrangement joins TRBV7-8 to TRBJ2-2; D ambiguous. Deletions cut 1 base from V and 7 bases from J, with 10 bases between. The length of the CDR3 is 14 residues. CDR1 and CDR2 (germline): SGHVS, FQNEAQ. The CDR3 here is CASSLESYSGELFF. The CDR3 DNA is TGTGCCAGCAGCTTAGAAAGTTACAGCGGGGAGCTGTTTTTT.

This chain uses TRBV12-3 or TRBV12-4 with TRBJ2-1; D is tentatively TRBD1 or TRBD2 (5 bases each). V dropped 7 bases and J dropped 10 bases, with 11 bases sitting between them. The CDR3 totals 11 residues. In DNA, the CDR3 is TGTGCCAGCAATATGGGACGAGAGCAGTTCTTC. Protein: CASNMGREQFF.

This clonotype has at least ten counts. V gene TRBV7-9 combines with J gene TRBJ2-3, with D hard to call. Trimming stripped 5 bases from V and 0 bases from J, with 6 bases between. This CDR3 contains 13 residues. Germline values: CDR1 SEHNR, CDR2 FQNEAQ (reference sequence). The DNA of the CDR3 is TGTGCCAGCAGCCCCGATAGCACAGATACGCAGTATTTT. Protein product: CASSPDSTDTQYF.

At least ten counts were recorded for this clonotype. The rearrangement links TRBV28 to TRBJ2-3; D possibly corresponds to TRBD1 (5 bases). The CDR3 totals 13 residues. The ends were cut back, 6 bases at V and 5 bases at J, with 12 bases in the middle. Germline V CDR1 and CDR2: MDHEN, SYDVKM. The CDR3 sequence: CASREQGLDTQYF. For the CDR3, the DNA is TGTGCCAGCAGAGAGCAGGGATTAGATACGCAGTATTTT.

At least ten counts were recorded for this clonotype. The CDR3 DNA is TGTGCCAGCAGCTTACCGTTTAGCGGGGACAATGAGCAGTTCTTC. Its protein product is CASSLPFSGDNEQFF. The rearrangement joins TRBV7-8 to TRBJ2-1; TRBD2 matches 8 bases. Per germline, CDR1 SGHVS and CDR2 FQNEAQ. This CDR3 has 15 amino acids. Trimming cost V 2 bases and J 5 bases; bases outside gene matches: 5. Using reference TRBV7-8 and TRBJ2-1 for the parts outside the CDR3, the full variable domain is GAGVSQSPRYKVAKRGQDVALRCDPISGHVSLFWYQQALGQGPEFLTYFQNEAQLDKSGLPSDRFFAERPEGSVSTLKIQRTQQEDSAVYLCASSLPFSGDNEQFFGPGTRLTVL.

This clonotype was seen a few times. This chain joins TRBV9 and TRBJ2-7, with D tentatively TRBD1 or TRBD2 (5 bases each). The CDR3 extends over 16 amino acids. V was cut by 3 bases and J by 3 bases, with 19 bases left in between. CDR1 and CDR2 from the germline V gene are SGDLS and YYNGEE. CDR3 loop: CASSGGGPEGLYEQYF. CDR3 DNA: TGTGCCAGCAGCGGCGGAGGTCCTGAGGGGCTCTACGAGCAGTACTTC.